What follows describes a single TCR beta chain. V gave up 2 bases and J gave up 6 bases, with 17 bases separating them. The CDR3 covers 16 residues. CDR1 SGHAT and CDR2 FQNNGV come from the germline V gene. TCRdb's copy holds only in-frame clones and misses some; the assay was immunoSEQ multiplex PCR. The table has some 140,000 clones, more than 85% seen once. The sample belongs to a study of control samples from healthy donors and cancer patients. Sequenced material: blood. The chain joins TRBV11-2 to TRBJ2-1; D is perhaps TRBD2 (6 bases). The TCR was taken from a woman aged 25 to 39 in good health. The CDR3 here is CASSLNLAGRTNEQFF. Here the CDR3 DNA reads TGTGCCAGCAGCTTAAACTTAGCAGGGAGGACCAATGAGCAGTTCTTC.